The T cell receptor (beta chain) described here comes from a study of regulatory T cells in long-lasting Graves disease. In building TCR beta libraries, iRepertoire HTBI primers were used together with Arm-PCR of CDR3 regions. In the authors' methods: The samples yielded 62 TRBV and around 13 TRBJ segments. TCRdb reprocessed the multiplex PCR reads with MiXCR, giving one entry per CDR3 protein. For this entry, the V and J calls and clone size follow TCRdb and not the study's own pipeline. The sample yields hundreds of thousands of distinct CDR3 sequences, roughly 13% seen once. Notes on the study in general: Persistent Graves' disease cases displayed lower TCR diversity than newly diagnosed ones.

Time point of the sample: newly diagnosed GD, antithyroid drugs for less than 3 months. Extracted PBMC RNA gave rise to the TCR library. Enrollment of patients was through an endocrinology department in Xi'an, China. This clonotype has a count of ten or more. Its antigen is currently unknown. These data were also filed under a second study, of T cells in Graves' hyperthyroidism and ophthalmopathy.

The source material was peripheral blood mononuclear cells (PBMCs), sampled at new diagnosis, from a patient treated with antithyroid drugs. This TCR came from a man aged 25 to 40 with Graves disease.

The CDR3 DNA reads TGTGCCAGCAGTGAGAGGACAGGGGGGAGTGTAGAAAAACTGTTTTTT. Its translation: CASSERTGGSVEKLFF. The V call is TRBV2, the J call TRBJ1-4, with 10 bases that match TRBD1. This CDR3 is built from 16 residues. J was trimmed by 8 bases and V by 3 bases; bases with no gene match: 9. Germline V gives CDR1 SNHLY, CDR2 FYNNEI.